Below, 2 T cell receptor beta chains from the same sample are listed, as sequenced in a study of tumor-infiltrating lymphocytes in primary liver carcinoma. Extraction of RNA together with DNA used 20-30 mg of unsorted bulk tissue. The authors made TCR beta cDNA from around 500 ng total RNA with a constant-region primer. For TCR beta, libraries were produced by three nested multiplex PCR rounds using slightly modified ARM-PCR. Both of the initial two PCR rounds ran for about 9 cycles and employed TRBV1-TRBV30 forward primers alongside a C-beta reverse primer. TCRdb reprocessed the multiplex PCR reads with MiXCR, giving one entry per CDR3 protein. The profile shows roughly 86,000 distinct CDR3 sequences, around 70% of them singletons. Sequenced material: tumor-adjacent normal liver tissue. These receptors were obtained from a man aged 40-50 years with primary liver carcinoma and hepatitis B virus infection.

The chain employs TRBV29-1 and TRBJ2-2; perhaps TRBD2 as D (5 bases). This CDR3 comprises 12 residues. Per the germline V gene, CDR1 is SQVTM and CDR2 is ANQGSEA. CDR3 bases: TGCTGCTTAATTGCGGGTTCCGGGGAGCTGTTTTTT. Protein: CCLIAGSGELFF.

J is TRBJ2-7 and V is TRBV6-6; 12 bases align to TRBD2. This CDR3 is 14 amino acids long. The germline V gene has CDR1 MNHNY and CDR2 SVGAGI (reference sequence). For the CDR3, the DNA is TGTGCCAGCAGTTATGCACTAGCGGGAGGTGAGCGGTACGTC. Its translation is CASSYALAGGERYV.